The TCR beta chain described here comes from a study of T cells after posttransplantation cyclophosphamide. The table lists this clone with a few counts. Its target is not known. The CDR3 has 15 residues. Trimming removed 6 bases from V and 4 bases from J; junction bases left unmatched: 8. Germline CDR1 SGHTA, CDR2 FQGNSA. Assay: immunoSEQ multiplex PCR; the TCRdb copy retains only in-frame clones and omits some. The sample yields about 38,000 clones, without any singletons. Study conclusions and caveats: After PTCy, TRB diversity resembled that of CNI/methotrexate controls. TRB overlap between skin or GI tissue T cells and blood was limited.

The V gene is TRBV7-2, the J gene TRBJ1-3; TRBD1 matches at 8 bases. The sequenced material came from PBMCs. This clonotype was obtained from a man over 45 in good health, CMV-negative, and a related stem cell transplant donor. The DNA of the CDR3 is TGTGCCAGCAGTCCAGGGGGCGCCTCCGGAAACACCATATATTTT. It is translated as CASSPGGASGNTIYF.